This T cell receptor beta chain was captured in a study of cytomegalovirus exposure and HLA in healthy donors. General study points: DRB1 showed the most TCR associations and HLA-C the fewest in a later analysis, as rates varied by HLA locus.

Both 60 Vbeta primers and 13 Jbeta primers went into the PCR. Method: immunoSEQ multiplex PCR; TCRdb's copy keeps in-frame clones and lacks some. The sample lists about 180,000 clones; roughly four fifths were seen once. For this clone: As yet, its antigen is unknown.

CDR1 and CDR2 from the germline V gene are MNHEY and SVGAGI. V shed 8 bases and J 4 bases; nucleotides not matched to a gene: 7. The CDR3 is 15 amino acids. This receptor was taken from a male donor in good health and CMV-seronegative. Material for sequencing was PBMCs. The rearrangement uses TRBV6-5 and TRBJ2-2; 10 nucleotides line up with TRBD1. CDR3 sequence (DNA): TGTGCCAGCGGTAGGACAGGGGGAGGCACCGGGGAGCTGTTTTTT. Protein sequence: CASGRTGGGTGELFF.